The table lists the clone carrying this T cell receptor (beta chain) with a few counts. This entry is derived from a study of response to subunit inactivated influenza vaccine. CDR3 length: 14 residues. V lost 6 bases, J lost 0 bases, and 14 bases lay in between. CDR1 and CDR2 (germline): DFQATT, SNEGSKA (reference sequence). TCRdb re-called the RT-PCR reads through MiXCR, storing one row per CDR3 protein. The sample gives 800,000 or so distinct CDR3 sequences, approximately 22% of which show up once; roughly a tenth is in the top ten. The receptor comes from a man between 45 and 60 years old who received an inactivated influenza vaccine. Sequencing was performed on PBMCs from blood, taken less than 6 days after vaccination. This chain links TRBV20-1 with TRBJ1-1, with a weak D call TRBD1 (5 bases). CDR3 protein: CSASRVGMNTEAFF. In DNA, the CDR3 is TGCAGTGCCAGCAGGGTCGGGATGAACACTGAAGCTTTCTTT.